Listed here is a single T cell receptor (beta chain). What it binds is unknown. CDR3 length: 13 amino acids. V was clipped by 2 bases and J by 5 bases, with 12 bases between them. Per the germline V gene, CDR1 is DFQATT and CDR2 is SNEGSKA (reference sequence). General study points: Tumor Tregs overlapped most with tumor, then blood, naive CD4+ cells.

Constant-region reverse primers amplified full-length variable regions, followed by semi-nested Nested Universal Primer A PCR. TCRdb recomputed calls from the 5' RACE reads with MiXCR, one row per CDR3 protein. The table records under 8,000 distinct CDR3 sequences, 50% of them present only once. Sequencing was done on a sample of naive CD4+ T cells sorted from a lymph node. The sample's subset: naive CD4+ T cells, CD4+CD45RA+CD25-. The sequence came from a female donor with breast cancer. J is TRBJ1-2 and V is TRBV20-1, with D possibly matching TRBD1 (5 bases). This chain's CDR3 is CSARLGTEYGYTF. The CDR3 DNA is TGCAGTGCTAGACTTGGGACGGAATATGGCTACACCTTC.